The 11 T cell receptor beta chains given below trace back to one sample, sequenced in a study of technical replicates of blood from several donors. TCRdb keeps only in-frame clones here, not all; method: immunoSEQ multiplex PCR. The sample lists about 68,000 clones; under 98% were seen once. The specimen was T cells isolated from PBMCs. Receptors originate from a human donor in good health.

With regard to this clone: Other DNA sequences in this specimen translate into the identical CDR3. This sequence joins TRBV5-4 and TRBJ2-7, with D perhaps TRBD2 (5 bases). The CDR3 is 11 amino acids. V shed 2 bases and J shed 7 bases, with 7 bases lying between them. The germline V gene has CDR1 SGHNT and CDR2 YYREEE (reference sequence). The CDR3 bases are TGTGCCAGCAGCTTAGGCGGGGAGCAGTACTTC. This codes for CASSLGGEQYF. Full variable domain (outside the CDR3, taken from reference TRBV5-4 and TRBJ2-7): ETGVTQSPTHLIKTRGQQVTLRCSSQSGHNTVSWYQQALGQGPQFIFQYYREEENGRGNFPPRFSGLQFPNYSSELNVNALELDDSALYLCASSLGGEQYFGPGTRLTVT.

The chain employs TRBV6-5 and TRBJ2-5; TRBD1 is a possible D gene (6 bases). From germline, CDR1 is MNHEY and CDR2 SVGAGI. This CDR3 has 15 residues. Trimming took 3 bases from V and 5 from J, leaving 16 bases between them. The CDR3 sequence is CASSYSPGAGETQYF. The CDR3 DNA reads TGTGCCAGCAGTTATTCCCCAGGGGCAGGGGAGACCCAGTACTTC.

This rearrangement joins TRBV9 to TRBJ2-5; 11 bases are shared with TRBD2. CDR1 and CDR2 (germline): SGDLS, YYNGEE. J lost 4 bases, V lost 0 bases, and 8 bases had no gene match. The CDR3 sequence is 17 residues long. DNA for the CDR3: TGTGCCAGCAGCGTAGTAGGGCTAGCGGGAGGAGGAGAGACCCAGTACTTC. Protein product: CASSVVGLAGGGETQYF.

The J gene is TRBJ2-2, the V gene TRBV30; possible D gene TRBD2, 5 bases. The germline V gene has CDR1 GTSNPN and CDR2 SVGIG (reference sequence). Trimming shortened V by 3 bases and J by 5 bases, and 19 bases separated the two germline ends. This CDR3 is 16 amino acids long. DNA of the CDR3: TGTGCCTGGAGCGATCTGGCGGGTTTGAATACCGGGGAGCTGTTTTTT. This translates into CAWSDLAGLNTGELFF.

The rearrangement joins TRBV9 to TRBJ2-7, with unresolved D. The germline V and J ends were trimmed by 0 bases and 3 bases, with 7 bases remaining between them. The CDR3 spans 13 residues. Per the germline V gene, CDR1 is SGDLS and CDR2 is YYNGEE. DNA for the CDR3: TGTGCCAGCAGCGTAGCGACTGGCTACGAGCAGTACTTC. Protein sequence: CASSVATGYEQYF.

The CDR3 DNA is TGTGCCAGCAGCTTAGGTGAGGGGGCGCCTGGCTACACCTTC. Protein: CASSLGEGAPGYTF. The chain couples TRBV11-2 to TRBJ1-2; 7 positions agree with TRBD1. Unmatched junction bases numbered 6, after V lost 1 base and J lost 7 bases. The V gene's germline CDR1 is SGHAT and CDR2 FQNNGV. The CDR3 length is 14 residues.

This rearrangement joins TRBV5-4 to TRBJ1-2; D is unclear. This CDR3 has 15 residues. CDR1 is SGHNT, CDR2 YYREEE, per germline (reference sequence). Trimming left V 4 bases short and J 2 bases short, with 15 bases between. CDR3 in DNA: TGTGCCAGCAGCGTGGAAATTACTCTAAACTATGGCTACACCTTC. Translating it yields CASSVEITLNYGYTF.

The rearrangement links TRBV27 to TRBJ1-5; TRBD1 matches at 9 bases. This CDR3 comprises 17 residues. Germline CDR1 MNHEY, CDR2 SMNVEV (reference sequence). The J segment lost 1 base and the V segment lost 4 bases, leaving 8 bases of the junction unmatched. The CDR3 bases are TGTGCCAGCAGTTCTGCGGACAGGGGTAGGAGCAATCAGCCCCAGCATTTT. It codes for CASSSADRGRSNQPQHF.

The chain carries TRBV4-1 and TRBJ2-2, with 10 bases matching TRBD1. Unmatched junction bases numbered 3, after V lost 4 bases and J lost 1 base. CDR3 length: 16 amino acids. Germline CDR1 and CDR2: MGHRA and YSYEKL. CDR3 in amino acids: CASSRGQGWNTGELFF. The CDR3 DNA reads as TGCGCCAGCAGCCGGGGACAGGGGTGGAACACCGGGGAGCTGTTTTTT.

This chain joins TRBV6-5 and TRBJ2-3, with 7 bases fitting TRBD2. Germline V gene sequence: CDR1 MNHEY, CDR2 SVGAGI. This CDR3 is built from 14 residues. Trimming removed 7 bases from V and 5 bases from J; junction bases left unmatched: 9. CDR3 sequence reads: CASMMSGEGDTQYF. As DNA, the CDR3 is TGTGCCAGCATGATGAGCGGGGAGGGAGATACGCAGTATTTT.

This chain links TRBV10-1 with TRBJ2-7; a possible D gene is TRBD2 (5 bases). Trimming took off 0 bases at V and 2 bases at J, with 8 bases between the two ends. This CDR3 comprises 14 residues. Germline CDR1 reads WNHNN; CDR2 reads SYGVQD (reference sequence). The CDR3: CASSESGSAYEQYF. CDR3 nucleotides: TGCGCCAGCAGTGAGTCTGGGAGTGCCTACGAGCAGTACTTC.